This T cell receptor beta chain was observed in a study of monozygotic twins with inflammatory bowel disease. This CDR3 contains 16 residues. Germline assignment: CDR1 MNHNS and CDR2 SASEGT. TCRdb re-called the 5' RACE reads, yielding one record per CDR3 amino acid sequence without DNA. The ten most abundant clones cover 2.8% of a sample with about 160,000 distinct CDR3 sequences. The sequenced material came from blood. The TCR sequence derives from a human donor with ulcerative colitis or Crohn's disease, or a healthy co-twin of an affected twin (not recorded which). The gene calls are TRBV6-1 and TRBJ1-6; TCRdb proposes TRBD1, but this gene call is untestable without DNA. CDR3 in amino acids: CASVMDRVRGNSPLHF.